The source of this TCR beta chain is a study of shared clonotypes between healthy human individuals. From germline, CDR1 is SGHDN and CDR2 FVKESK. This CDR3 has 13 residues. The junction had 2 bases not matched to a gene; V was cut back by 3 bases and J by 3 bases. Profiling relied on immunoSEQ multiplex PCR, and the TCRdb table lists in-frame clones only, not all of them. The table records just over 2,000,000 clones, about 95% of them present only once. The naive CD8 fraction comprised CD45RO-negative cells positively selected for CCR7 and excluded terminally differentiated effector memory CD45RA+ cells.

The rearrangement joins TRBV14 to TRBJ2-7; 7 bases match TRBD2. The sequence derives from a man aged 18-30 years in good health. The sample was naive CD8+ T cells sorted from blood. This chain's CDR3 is CASSHGGGYEQYF. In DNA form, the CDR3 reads TGTGCCAGCAGCCATGGGGGGGGCTACGAGCAGTACTTC.